This T cell receptor (beta chain) was sequenced in a study of blood T cell repertoires in COVID-19 (dated by TCRdb to about 2020). In terms of the full investigation: Collaborator samples came from the United States, Italy and Spain and covered acute and convalescent phases of COVID-19. The sample metadata nearly always contained a de-identified subject ID, COVID-19 status, age in years and sex. HLA class I and class II types, where available, came from metadata supplied by the sample provider rather than from assay-based typing. The material from the prospective study consisted of cDNA or gDNA derived from T cells, B-cell-depleted T cells, or PBMCs. The dataset comprised deeply sampled blood TCRbeta repertoires from subjects exposed to, actively infected with, or recovered from COVID-19. Samples were obtained from the ongoing ImmuneRACE study (first 160 participants) and from 1,000 to 1,500 subjects provided by 6 global collaborators. The repertoires were released in a freely available public database meant as a resource for research on the immune response to SARS-CoV-2. Broad study findings and their caveats: Clinical and demographic metadata were provided uncurated, with the amount varying by source and participant.

TCRbeta CDR3 regions were amplified from genomic DNA by means of the immunoSEQ Assay, a bias-controlled multiplex PCR. In the authors' own workflow: Within the assay, amplification of reference gene primers was used to estimate how many nucleated cells each sample contained. To quantify the absolute abundance of each unique TCRbeta CDR3 rearrangement, sequence reads were collapsed and filtered. Productive Simpson clonality was computed per sample as the square root of Simpson's diversity index over productive rearrangements. Entries here come from immuneACCESS through TCRdb and include only in-frame sequences with V and J called. Some clones fail to appear in such tables; in the studies checked, an unresolved V gene covers under half of the shortfall, and the cause of the remainder is unknown. Clonal size and the V and J genes are those of that table, whereas D and trimming came from the DNA. This sample is represented by fewer than 120,000 clones; less than 85% of them were singletons. The ten largest make up 3% to 4.5% of the sample.

Each collaborating institution followed its own protocols to collect whole blood in K2EDTA tubes. Collaborator samples were shipped for TCRbeta analysis as frozen whole blood, isolated PBMCs, or DNA extracted from either sample type. Points on this clone: What this receptor recognizes is not known. Qualities for individual bases were not recorded, and no much larger clone is one base off.

The sequence derives from a woman of 80 years or more with acute or convalescent COVID-19. Material for sequencing was peripheral blood.

The nucleotides read TGTGCCAGCAGTGCCAACGTGGGACACCTAAACTATGGCTACACCTTC. This encodes CASSANVGHLNYGYTF. The chain is made from TRBV6-1 and TRBJ1-2; TRBD1 is possibly the D segment (6 matching bases). V loses 4 bases, J loses 2 bases, and the germline ends lie 17 bases apart. CDR1 and CDR2 were assigned from the germline V gene as MNHNS and SASEGT. The CDR3, from cysteine to phenylalanine, totals 16 residues. Only the CDR3 portion is preserved as DNA: 48 bases, with reading frame beginning at the first base.